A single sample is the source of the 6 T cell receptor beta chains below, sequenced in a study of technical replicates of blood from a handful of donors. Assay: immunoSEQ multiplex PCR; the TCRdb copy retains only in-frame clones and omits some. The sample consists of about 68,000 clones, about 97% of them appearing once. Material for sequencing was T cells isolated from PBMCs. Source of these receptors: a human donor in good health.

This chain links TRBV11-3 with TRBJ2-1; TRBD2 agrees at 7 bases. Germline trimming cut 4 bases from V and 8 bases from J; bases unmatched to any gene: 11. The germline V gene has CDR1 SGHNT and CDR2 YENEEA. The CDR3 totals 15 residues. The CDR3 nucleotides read TGTGCCAGCAGCTCTCCCCTAGCGGTCGGGGATGAGCAGTTCTTC. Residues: CASSSPLAVGDEQFF.

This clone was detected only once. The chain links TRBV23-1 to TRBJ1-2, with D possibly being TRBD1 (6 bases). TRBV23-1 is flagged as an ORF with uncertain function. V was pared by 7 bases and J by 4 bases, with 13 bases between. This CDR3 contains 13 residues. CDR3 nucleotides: TGCGCCAGCATTTTGACAGGACCCTATGGCTACACCTTC. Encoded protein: CASILTGPYGYTF.

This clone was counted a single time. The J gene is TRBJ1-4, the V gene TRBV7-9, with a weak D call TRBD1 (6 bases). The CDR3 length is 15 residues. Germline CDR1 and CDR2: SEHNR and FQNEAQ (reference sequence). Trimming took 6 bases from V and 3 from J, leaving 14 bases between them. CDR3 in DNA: TGTGCCAGCAGTCCAACAGGGAGGGCTAATGAAAAACTGTTTTTT. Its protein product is CASSPTGRANEKLFF. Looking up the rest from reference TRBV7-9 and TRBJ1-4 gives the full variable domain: DTGVSQNPRHKITKRGQNVTFRCDPISEHNRLYWYRQTLGQGPEFLTYFQNEAQLEKSRLLSDRFSAERPKGSFSTLEIQRTEQGDSAMYLCASSPTGRANEKLFFGSGTQLSVL.

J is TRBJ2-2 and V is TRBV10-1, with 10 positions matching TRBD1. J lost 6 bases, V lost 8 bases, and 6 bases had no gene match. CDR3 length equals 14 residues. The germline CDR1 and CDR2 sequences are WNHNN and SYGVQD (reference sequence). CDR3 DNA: TGCGCCAGCGGAGGGACAGGGGAATCCGGGGAGCTGTTTTTT. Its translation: CASGGTGESGELFF.

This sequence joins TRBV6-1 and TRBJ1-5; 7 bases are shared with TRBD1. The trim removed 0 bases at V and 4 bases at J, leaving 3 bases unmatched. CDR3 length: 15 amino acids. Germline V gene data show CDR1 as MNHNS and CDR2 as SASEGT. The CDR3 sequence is CASSEAGQLNQPQHF. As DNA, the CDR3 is TGTGCCAGCAGTGAAGCGGGACAGCTGAATCAGCCCCAGCATTTT.

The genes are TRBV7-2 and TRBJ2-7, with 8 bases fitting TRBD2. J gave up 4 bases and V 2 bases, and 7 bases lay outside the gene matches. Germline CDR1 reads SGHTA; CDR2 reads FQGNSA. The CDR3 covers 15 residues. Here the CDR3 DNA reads TGTGCCAGCAGCTTAATGACGGGAGGGCCGTACGAGCAGTACTTC. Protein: CASSLMTGGPYEQYF.